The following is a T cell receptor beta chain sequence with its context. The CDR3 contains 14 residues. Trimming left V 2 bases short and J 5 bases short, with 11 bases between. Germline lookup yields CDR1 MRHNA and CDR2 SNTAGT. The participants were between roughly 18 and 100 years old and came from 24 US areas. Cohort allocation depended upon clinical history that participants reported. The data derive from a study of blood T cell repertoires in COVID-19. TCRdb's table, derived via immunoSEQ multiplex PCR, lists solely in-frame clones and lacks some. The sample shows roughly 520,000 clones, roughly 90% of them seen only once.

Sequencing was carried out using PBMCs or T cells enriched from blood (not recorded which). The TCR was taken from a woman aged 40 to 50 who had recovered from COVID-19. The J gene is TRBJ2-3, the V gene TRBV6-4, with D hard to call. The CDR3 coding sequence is TGTGCCAGCAGTGACCCCAAAACGGGAGATACGCAGTATTTT. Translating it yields CASSDPKTGDTQYF.